The clone carrying this T cell receptor beta chain showed up many times. The sample is drawn from a study of read filtering for tumor transcriptome and immune sequencing. Study in general: Patients were some 16 male and approximately 14 female, mean age 65.9 years, range about 40 to 85.

Germline-derived CDR1 and CDR2 are SQVTM and ANQGSEA. This CDR3 has 13 residues. The V and J ends lost 6 bases and 0 bases respectively, with 11 bases between them. From approximately 430 ng of RNA, a library with molecular barcoded alpha/delta and beta/gamma adaptors was made. TCRdb reprocessed the reads with MiXCR, giving one entry per CDR3 protein. The table shows 120,000 or so distinct CDR3 sequences, with 10% to 15% occurring only once. V is TRBV29-1 and J is TRBJ1-1; D gene unclear. Sequencing was performed on a population of CD138-negative cells sorted from bone marrow. The receptor's source is a donor aged 40 or older with multiple myeloma. The CDR3 DNA follows: TGCAGCGTGGAGAGGGTTCTGAACACTGAAGCTTTCTTT. It is translated as CSVERVLNTEAFF. Full variable domain (remainder filled in from reference TRBV29-1 and TRBJ1-1): SAVISQKPSRDICQRGTSLTIQCQVDSQVTMMFWYRQQPGQSLTLIATANQGSEATYESGFVIDKFPISRPNLTFSTLTVSNMSPEDSSIYLCSVERVLNTEAFFGQGTRLTVV.